This paragraph covers one T cell receptor beta chain sequence. Its antigen remains unknown. The sample belongs to a study of cytomegalovirus exposure and HLA in healthy donors. PCR involved 60 Vbeta and 13 Jbeta primers. Some clones are missing from TCRdb's copy, which holds only in-frame ones; the method was immunoSEQ multiplex PCR. The sample table includes about 130,000 clones. Per the germline V gene, CDR1 is MNHEY and CDR2 is SVGAGI. The J segment lost 5 bases and the V segment lost 6 bases, leaving 7 bases of the junction unmatched. This CDR3 comprises 14 residues. Study conclusions and caveats: Being productive about 90% or about 30% of the time was typical of most TCR beta V segments in an earlier analysis. Later analysis identified several of the most significant clusters that appeared linked to common viral pathogens. Across donors, most TCRs were seen rarely, yet some public ones were widespread. Accurate predictions that matched the HLA-A and HLA-B alleles of most subjects were reportedly made from TCR beta sequences.

The V and J genes are TRBV6-5 and TRBJ2-1; 7 bases line up with TRBD2. The sequence derives from a man aged 18 to 29 in good health and CMV-seronegative. Sequenced material: PBMCs. The CDR3 is CASRAGVADNEQFF. CDR3 sequence (DNA): TGTGCCAGCAGGGCGGGAGTGGCCGACAATGAGCAGTTCTTC.